This TCR beta chain was captured in a study of cytomegalovirus exposure and HLA in healthy donors. As regards this clone: Its antigen is not known.

The PCR made use of 60 Vbeta and 13 Jbeta primers. The table came from immunoSEQ multiplex PCR; TCRdb's copy has only in-frame clones and leaves some out. This table has some 190,000 clones, roughly 80% appearing once. Study-wide findings and caveats: Overall, around 160 TCR beta chains were annotated as cytomegalovirus-associated. The likely explanation for a cluster of highly shared sequence variants was sequencing artifact. Immune exposure information available was restricted to CMV serostatus. Reportedly, fewer N-insertions than the 666-donor mean appeared in an Asian-associated ancestry cluster in a later analysis.

CDR1 is SEHNR, CDR2 FQNEAQ, per germline (reference sequence). This CDR3 has 15 residues. V gave up 1 base and J gave up 1 base, with 10 bases separating them. This receptor was identified in a girl aged 5 to 17 in good health and CMV-seropositive. The V call is TRBV7-9, the J call TRBJ1-1; possible D gene TRBD1, 6 bases. The sample comprised PBMCs. CDR3 sequence reads: CASSLGGRGNTEAFF. In DNA form, the CDR3 reads TGTGCCAGCAGCTTAGGAGGCAGGGGGAACACTGAAGCTTTCTTT.